These 3 T cell receptor beta chains were all obtained from the same sample, sequenced in a study of T-cell reconstitution after alpha-beta-depleted transplantation in children. The library targeted TCRbeta and was prepared with unique molecular identifiers. Using its own MiXCR run on the PCR reads, TCRdb lists one record per CDR3 protein. The data hold about 170,000 distinct CDR3 sequences, with roughly 11% observed a single time. The source material was PBMCs, sampled before TCRalphabeta/CD19-depleted stem cell transplant. The source is a boy aged 2-9 years with acute myeloid leukemia, due to receive a stem cell transplant.

In the case of this clonotype: A read error may be the cause here, since a much bigger clone is one base away. This rearrangement joins TRBV7-8 to TRBJ1-2, with D possibly being TRBD1 (5 bases). Trimming took off 5 bases at V and 2 bases at J, with 15 bases between the two ends. CDR1 is SGHVS and CDR2 is FQNEAQ in the germline V gene. This CDR3 is 15 amino acids long. The chain's CDR3 is CASSVDWGVNYGYTF. The CDR3 DNA sequence: TGTGCCAGCAGCGTAGATTGGGGGGTAAACTATGGCTACACCTTC. Supplemented by reference TRBV7-8 and TRBJ1-2, the full variable domain reads GAGVSQSPRYKVAKRGQDVALRCDPISGHVSLFWYQQALGQGPEFLTYFQNEAQLDKSGLPSDRFFAERPEGSVSTLKIQRTQQEDSAVYLCASSVDWGVNYGYTFGSGTRLTVV.

This clonotype was seen repeatedly, ten times or more. The chain couples TRBV5-1 to TRBJ2-3; 8 nucleotides match TRBD1. Per the germline V gene, CDR1 is SGHRS and CDR2 is YFSETQ. This CDR3 comprises 15 residues. Trimming cost V 0 bases and J 4 bases; bases outside gene matches: 4. CDR3 region: CASSLDPGGADTQYF. CDR3 in DNA: TGCGCCAGCAGCTTGGATCCAGGGGGCGCAGATACGCAGTATTTT.

This clonotype was detected ten times or more. The chain employs TRBV20-1 and TRBJ2-3; possibly TRBD2 for D (6 bases). The V gene's germline CDR1 is DFQATT and CDR2 SNEGSKA (reference sequence). The CDR3 has 12 residues. Trimming took off 3 bases at V and 7 bases at J, with 11 bases between the two ends. CDR3 coding DNA: TGCAGTGCTAGGAAAGGACTATATACGCAGTATTTT. This codes for CSARKGLYTQYF.